This T cell receptor (beta chain) was profiled in a study of blood T cell repertoires in COVID-19. Across the study: Donors in the United States, Italy and Spain gave samples during acute or convalescent COVID-19. PBMCs, B-cell-depleted T cells, or T cells were the source of the cDNA or gDNA that made up the material.

In the original analysis: Estimation of nucleated cell counts relied on the amplification of reference gene primers. Libraries were prepared by immunoSEQ multiplex PCR; TCRdb keeps only in-frame clonotypes and omits some of them. The V and J calls and the clone size are those of that table, but D and trimming were determined from the DNA. Of 90,000 or so clones listed, around nine tenths were seen once; the top ten hold approximately 1.3%. Germline-derived CDR1 and CDR2 are SQVTM and ANQGSEA. The CDR3 totals 16 residues. J was trimmed by 3 bases and V by 7 bases; bases with no gene match: 13. Sequencing input: peripheral blood. The chain uses TRBV29-1 and TRBJ2-3; 10 bases map to TRBD2. This TCR came from a man older than 75 with active or convalescent COVID-19. CDR3 sequence reads: CSGDAGVAGGTDTQYF. The CDR3 coding sequence is TGCAGCGGAGACGCTGGGGTAGCGGGAGGAACAGATACGCAGTATTTT.